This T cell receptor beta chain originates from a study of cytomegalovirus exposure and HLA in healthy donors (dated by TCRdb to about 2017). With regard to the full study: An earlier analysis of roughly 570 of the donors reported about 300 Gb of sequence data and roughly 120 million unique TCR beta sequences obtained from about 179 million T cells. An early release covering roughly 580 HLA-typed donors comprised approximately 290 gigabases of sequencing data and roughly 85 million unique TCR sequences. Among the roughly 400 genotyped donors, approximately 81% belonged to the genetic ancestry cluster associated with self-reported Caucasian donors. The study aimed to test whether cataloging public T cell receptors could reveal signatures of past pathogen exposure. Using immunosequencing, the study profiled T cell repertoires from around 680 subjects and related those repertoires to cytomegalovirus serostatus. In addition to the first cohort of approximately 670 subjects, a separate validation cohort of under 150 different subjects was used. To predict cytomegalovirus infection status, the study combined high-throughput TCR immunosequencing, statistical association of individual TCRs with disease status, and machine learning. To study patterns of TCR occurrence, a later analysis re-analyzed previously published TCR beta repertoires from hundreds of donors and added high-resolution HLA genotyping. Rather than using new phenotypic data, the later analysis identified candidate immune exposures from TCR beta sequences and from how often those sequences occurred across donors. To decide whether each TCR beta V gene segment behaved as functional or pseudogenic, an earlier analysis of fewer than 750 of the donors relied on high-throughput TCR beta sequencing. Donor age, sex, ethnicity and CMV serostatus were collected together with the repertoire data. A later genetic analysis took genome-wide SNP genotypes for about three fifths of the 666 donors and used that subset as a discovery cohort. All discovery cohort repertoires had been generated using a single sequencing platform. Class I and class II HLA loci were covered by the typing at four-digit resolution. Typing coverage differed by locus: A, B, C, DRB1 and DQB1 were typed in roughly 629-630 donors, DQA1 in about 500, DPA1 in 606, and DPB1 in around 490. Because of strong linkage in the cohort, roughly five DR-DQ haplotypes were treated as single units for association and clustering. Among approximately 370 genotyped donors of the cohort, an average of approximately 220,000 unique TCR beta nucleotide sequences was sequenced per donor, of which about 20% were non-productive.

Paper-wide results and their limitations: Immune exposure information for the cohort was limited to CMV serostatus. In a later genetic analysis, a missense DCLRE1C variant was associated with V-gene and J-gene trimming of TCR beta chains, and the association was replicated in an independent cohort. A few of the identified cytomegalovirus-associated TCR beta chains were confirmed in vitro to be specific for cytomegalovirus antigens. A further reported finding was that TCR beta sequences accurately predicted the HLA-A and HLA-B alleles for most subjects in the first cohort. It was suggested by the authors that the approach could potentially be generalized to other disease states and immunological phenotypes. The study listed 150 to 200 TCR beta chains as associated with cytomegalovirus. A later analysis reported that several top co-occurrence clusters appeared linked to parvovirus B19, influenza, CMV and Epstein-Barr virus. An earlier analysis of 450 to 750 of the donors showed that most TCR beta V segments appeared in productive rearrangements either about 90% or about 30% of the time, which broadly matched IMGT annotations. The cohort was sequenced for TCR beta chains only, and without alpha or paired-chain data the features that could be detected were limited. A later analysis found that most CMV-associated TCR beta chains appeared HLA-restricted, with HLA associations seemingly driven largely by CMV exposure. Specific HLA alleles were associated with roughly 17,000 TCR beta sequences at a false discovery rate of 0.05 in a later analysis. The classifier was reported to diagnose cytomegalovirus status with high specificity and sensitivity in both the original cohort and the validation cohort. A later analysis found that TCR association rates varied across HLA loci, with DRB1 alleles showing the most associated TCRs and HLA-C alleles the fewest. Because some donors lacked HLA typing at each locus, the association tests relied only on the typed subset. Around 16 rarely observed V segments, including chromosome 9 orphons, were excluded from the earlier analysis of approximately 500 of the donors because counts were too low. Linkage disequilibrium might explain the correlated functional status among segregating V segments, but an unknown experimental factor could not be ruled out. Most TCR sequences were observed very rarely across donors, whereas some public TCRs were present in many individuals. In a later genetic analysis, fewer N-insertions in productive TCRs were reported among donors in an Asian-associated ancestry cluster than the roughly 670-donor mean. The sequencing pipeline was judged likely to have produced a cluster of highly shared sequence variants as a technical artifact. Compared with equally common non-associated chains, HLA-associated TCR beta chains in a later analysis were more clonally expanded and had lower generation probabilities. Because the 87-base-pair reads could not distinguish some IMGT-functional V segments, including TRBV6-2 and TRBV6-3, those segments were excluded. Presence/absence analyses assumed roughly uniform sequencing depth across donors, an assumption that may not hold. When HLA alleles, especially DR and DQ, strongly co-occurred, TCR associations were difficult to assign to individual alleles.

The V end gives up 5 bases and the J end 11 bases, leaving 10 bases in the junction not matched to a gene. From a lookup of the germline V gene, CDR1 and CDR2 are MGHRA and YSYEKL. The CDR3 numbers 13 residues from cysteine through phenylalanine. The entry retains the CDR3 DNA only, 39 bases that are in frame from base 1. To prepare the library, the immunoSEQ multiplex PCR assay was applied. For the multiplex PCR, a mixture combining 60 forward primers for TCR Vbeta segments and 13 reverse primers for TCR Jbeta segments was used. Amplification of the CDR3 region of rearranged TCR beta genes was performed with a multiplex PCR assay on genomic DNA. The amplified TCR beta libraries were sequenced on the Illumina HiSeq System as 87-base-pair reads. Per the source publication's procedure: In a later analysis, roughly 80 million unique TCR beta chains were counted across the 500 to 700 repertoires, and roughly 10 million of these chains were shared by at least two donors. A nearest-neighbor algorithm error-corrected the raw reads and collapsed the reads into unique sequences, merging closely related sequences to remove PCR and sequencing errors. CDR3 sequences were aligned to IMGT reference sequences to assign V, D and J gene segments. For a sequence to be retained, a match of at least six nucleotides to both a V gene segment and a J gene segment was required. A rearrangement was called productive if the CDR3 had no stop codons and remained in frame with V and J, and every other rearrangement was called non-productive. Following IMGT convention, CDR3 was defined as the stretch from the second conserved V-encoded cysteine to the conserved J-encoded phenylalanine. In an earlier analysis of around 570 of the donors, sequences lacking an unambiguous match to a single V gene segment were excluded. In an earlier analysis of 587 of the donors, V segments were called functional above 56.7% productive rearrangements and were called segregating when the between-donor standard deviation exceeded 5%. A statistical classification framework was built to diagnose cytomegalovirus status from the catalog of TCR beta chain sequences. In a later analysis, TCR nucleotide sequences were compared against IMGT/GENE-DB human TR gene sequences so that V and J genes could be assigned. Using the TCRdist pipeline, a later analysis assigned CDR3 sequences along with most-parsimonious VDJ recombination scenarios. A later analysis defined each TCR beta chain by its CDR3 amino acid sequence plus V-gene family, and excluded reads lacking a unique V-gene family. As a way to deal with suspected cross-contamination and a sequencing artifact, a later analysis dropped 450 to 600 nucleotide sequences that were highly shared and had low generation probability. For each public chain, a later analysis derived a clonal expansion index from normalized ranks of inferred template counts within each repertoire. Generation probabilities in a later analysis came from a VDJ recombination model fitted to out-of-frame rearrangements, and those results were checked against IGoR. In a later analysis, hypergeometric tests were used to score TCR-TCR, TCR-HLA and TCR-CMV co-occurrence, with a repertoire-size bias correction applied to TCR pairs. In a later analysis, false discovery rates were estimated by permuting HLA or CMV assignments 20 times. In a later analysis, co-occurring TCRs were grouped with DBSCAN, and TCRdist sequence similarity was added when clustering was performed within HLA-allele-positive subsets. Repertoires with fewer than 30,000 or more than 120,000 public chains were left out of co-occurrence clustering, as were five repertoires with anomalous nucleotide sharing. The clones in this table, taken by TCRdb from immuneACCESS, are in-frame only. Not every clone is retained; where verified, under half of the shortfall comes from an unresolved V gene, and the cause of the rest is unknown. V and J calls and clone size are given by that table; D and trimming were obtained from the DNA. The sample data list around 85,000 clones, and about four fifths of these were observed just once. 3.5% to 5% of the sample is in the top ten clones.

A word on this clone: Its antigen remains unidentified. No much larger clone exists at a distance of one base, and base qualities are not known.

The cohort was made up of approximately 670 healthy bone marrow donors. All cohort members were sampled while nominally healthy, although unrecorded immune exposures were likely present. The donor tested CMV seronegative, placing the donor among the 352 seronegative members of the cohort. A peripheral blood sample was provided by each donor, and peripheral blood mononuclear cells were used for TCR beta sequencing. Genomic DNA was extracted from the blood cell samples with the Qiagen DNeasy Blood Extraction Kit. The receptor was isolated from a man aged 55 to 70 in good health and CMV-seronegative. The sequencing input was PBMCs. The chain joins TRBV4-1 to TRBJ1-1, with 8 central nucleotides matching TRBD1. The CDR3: CASSGPGGAWAFF. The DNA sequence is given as TGCGCCAGCAGCGGCCCAGGGGGCGCTTGGGCTTTCTTT.